A selection of T cell receptor beta chains follows, all from one sample in a study of shared clonotypes between healthy human individuals. Sequencing was performed with immunoSEQ multiplex PCR; in TCRdb, only in-frame clones are kept and a portion is missing. The profile shows around 1.1 million clones, 60% to 85% of them singletons. The sequenced material came from memory CD4+ T cells from PBMCs. The receptor source for this set is a man younger than 35 in good health. Some clones in this sample may be carry-over from other donors' samples. The CDR3 runs from the conserved cysteine through the conserved F or W. Clone size is stated in some rows and not others, as once, few, many or a class when expanded.

v_call: TRBV18
clone_size: .
cdr3_length: 12
j_call: TRBJ2-5
cdr3_aa: CASSPAQETQYF

v_call: TRBV5-4
clone_size: .
cdr3_length: 16
j_call: TRBJ2-3
cdr3_aa: CATPTSGRGPTDTQYF

v_call: TRBV5-5
clone_size: .
cdr3_length: 13
j_call: TRBJ1-2
cdr3_aa: CASSLFANYGYTF

v_call: TRBV18
clone_size: .
cdr3_length: 12
j_call: TRBJ2-1
cdr3_aa: CASSPSRDEQFF

v_call: TRBV18
clone_size: .
cdr3_length: 13
j_call: TRBJ2-2
cdr3_aa: CASSLSEVGELFF

v_call: TRBV5-1
clone_size: .
cdr3_length: 12
j_call: TRBJ1-1
cdr3_aa: CASNGPGPEAFF

v_call: TRBV2
clone_size: .
cdr3_length: 13
j_call: TRBJ1-1
cdr3_aa: CAGRLDQNTEAFF

v_call: TRBV5-1
clone_size: .
cdr3_length: 16
j_call: TRBJ2-1
cdr3_aa: CASSLGPTAGVNEQFF

v_call: TRBV27
clone_size: .
cdr3_length: 16
j_call: TRBJ2-1
cdr3_aa: CASSLLASGGINEQFF

v_call: TRBV11-2
clone_size: .
cdr3_length: 14
j_call: TRBJ2-7
cdr3_aa: CASSQVQRHYEQYF

v_call: TRBV18
clone_size: .
cdr3_length: 12
j_call: TRBJ2-7
cdr3_aa: CASSGTGYEQYF

v_call: TRBV20-1
clone_size: .
cdr3_length: 11
j_call: TRBJ2-3
cdr3_aa: CSAEHGDTQYF

v_call: TRBV2
clone_size: few
cdr3_length: 12
j_call: TRBJ1-2
cdr3_aa: CASSPGPYGYTF

v_call: TRBV20-1
clone_size: .
cdr3_length: 11
j_call: TRBJ2-3
cdr3_aa: CSALIGDTQYF

v_call: TRBV19
clone_size: .
cdr3_length: 19
j_call: TRBJ1-4
cdr3_aa: CASRRIPGTGGTTNEKLFF

v_call: TRBV4-2
clone_size: .
cdr3_length: 15
j_call: TRBJ2-7
cdr3_aa: CASSQDWRQGDEQYF

v_call: TRBV7-2
clone_size: .
cdr3_length: 13
j_call: TRBJ2-5
cdr3_aa: CASSSGQQETQYF

v_call: TRBV6-6
clone_size: .
cdr3_length: 13
j_call: TRBJ2-7
cdr3_aa: CASNLSGVGEQYF

v_call: TRBV10-3
clone_size: .
cdr3_length: 15
j_call: TRBJ1-2
cdr3_aa: CAISESRTANYGYTF

v_call: TRBV6-1
clone_size: .
cdr3_length: 14
j_call: TRBJ2-7
cdr3_aa: CATQKPGQNYEQYF

v_call: TRBV19
clone_size: .
cdr3_length: 13
j_call: TRBJ1-5
cdr3_aa: CASAQGARQPQHF

v_call: TRBV12-5
clone_size: few
cdr3_length: 16
j_call: TRBJ2-2
cdr3_aa: CASGLAGTTKQGELFF

v_call: TRBV6-1
clone_size: .
cdr3_length: 15
j_call: TRBJ2-3
cdr3_aa: CASTYSGRDPDTQYF

v_call: TRBV11-2
clone_size: once
cdr3_length: 14
j_call: TRBJ2-2
cdr3_aa: CASSGDRVAGELFF

v_call: TRBV14
clone_size: once
cdr3_length: 16
j_call: TRBJ2-2
cdr3_aa: CASSHSKQGPTGELFF

v_call: TRBV7-7
clone_size: .
cdr3_length: 15
j_call: TRBJ2-1
cdr3_aa: CASSLDSGRGNEQFF

v_call: TRBV12-2
clone_size: .
cdr3_length: 17
j_call: TRBJ2-1
cdr3_aa: CASRLDHWRSSYNEQFF

v_call: TRBV5-6
clone_size: .
cdr3_length: 16
j_call: TRBJ2-1
cdr3_aa: CASSGGTGDPYNEQFF

v_call: TRBV7-3
clone_size: once
cdr3_length: 15
j_call: TRBJ2-3
cdr3_aa: CASSPSRAGPDTQYF

v_call: TRBV9
clone_size: .
cdr3_length: 14
j_call: TRBJ1-5
cdr3_aa: CASSVSADLPPQHF

v_call: TRBV14
clone_size: .
cdr3_length: 13
j_call: TRBJ1-2
cdr3_aa: CASSQDRYYGYTF

v_call: TRBV5-1
clone_size: once
cdr3_length: 14
j_call: TRBJ1-1
cdr3_aa: CASSYGTLNTEAFF

v_call: TRBV29-1
clone_size: .
cdr3_length: 12
j_call: TRBJ2-5
cdr3_aa: CSVGTPGETQYF

v_call: TRBV7-9
clone_size: .
cdr3_length: 14
j_call: TRBJ2-2
cdr3_aa: CASSPERVAGELFF

v_call: TRBV10-3
clone_size: .
cdr3_length: 16
j_call: TRBJ2-1
cdr3_aa: CAISTQRSGSSNEQFF

v_call: TRBV6-1
clone_size: .
cdr3_length: 14
j_call: TRBJ2-7
cdr3_aa: CASERDRGSGEQYF

v_call: TRBV28
clone_size: .
cdr3_length: 13
j_call: TRBJ1-2
cdr3_aa: CASQDRGNYGYTF

v_call: TRBV7-2
clone_size: many
cdr3_length: 14
j_call: TRBJ2-7
cdr3_aa: CASSPDRTSYEQYF

v_call: TRBV5-1
clone_size: .
cdr3_length: 14
j_call: TRBJ2-3
cdr3_aa: CASSFTGGADTQYF

v_call: TRBV9
clone_size: .
cdr3_length: 14
j_call: TRBJ2-3
cdr3_aa: CASSVGPNTDTQYF

v_call: TRBV7-9
clone_size: .
cdr3_length: 17
j_call: TRBJ1-5
cdr3_aa: CASSLGVGDGGNQPQHF

v_call: TRBV25-1
clone_size: few
cdr3_length: 11
j_call: TRBJ2-7
cdr3_aa: CASSRSYEQYF

v_call: TRBV18
clone_size: .
cdr3_length: 15
j_call: TRBJ2-1
cdr3_aa: CASSEGQALYNEQFF

v_call: TRBV20-1
clone_size: .
cdr3_length: 11
j_call: TRBJ2-1
cdr3_aa: CSAADLNEQFF

v_call: TRBV27
clone_size: .
cdr3_length: 15
j_call: TRBJ2-7
cdr3_aa: CASSPSSGGLYEQYF

v_call: TRBV5-1
clone_size: .
cdr3_length: 14
j_call: TRBJ1-2
cdr3_aa: CASSLNRGAYGYTF

v_call: TRBV4-2
clone_size: .
cdr3_length: 15
j_call: TRBJ2-3
cdr3_aa: CASSQENSATDTQYF

v_call: TRBV7-9
clone_size: .
cdr3_length: 16
j_call: TRBJ1-4
cdr3_aa: CASSRKNTGANEKLFF

v_call: TRBV6-9
clone_size: .
cdr3_length: 12
j_call: TRBJ1-5
cdr3_aa: CASSYSDQPQHF

v_call: TRBV2
clone_size: .
cdr3_length: 13
j_call: TRBJ2-2
cdr3_aa: CASRQGGTGELFF

v_call: TRBV7-3
clone_size: .
cdr3_length: 17
j_call: TRBJ2-2
cdr3_aa: CASSPKREGTGTGELFF

v_call: TRBV11-2
clone_size: .
cdr3_length: 14
j_call: TRBJ1-1
cdr3_aa: CASSLRQGKTEAFF